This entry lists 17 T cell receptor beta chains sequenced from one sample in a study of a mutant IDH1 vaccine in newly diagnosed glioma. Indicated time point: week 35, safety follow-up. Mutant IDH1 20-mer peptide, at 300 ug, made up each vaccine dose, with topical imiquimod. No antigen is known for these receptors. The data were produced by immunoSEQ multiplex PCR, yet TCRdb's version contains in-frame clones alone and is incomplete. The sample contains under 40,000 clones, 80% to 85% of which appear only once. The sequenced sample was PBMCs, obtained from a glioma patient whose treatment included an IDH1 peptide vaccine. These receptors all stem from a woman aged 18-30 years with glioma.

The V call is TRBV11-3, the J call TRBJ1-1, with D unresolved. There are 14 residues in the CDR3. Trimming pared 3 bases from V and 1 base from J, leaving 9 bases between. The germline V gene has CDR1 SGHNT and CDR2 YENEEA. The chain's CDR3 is CASSFSQKNTEAFF. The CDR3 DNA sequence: TGTGCCAGCAGCTTTTCACAGAAGAACACTGAAGCTTTCTTT.

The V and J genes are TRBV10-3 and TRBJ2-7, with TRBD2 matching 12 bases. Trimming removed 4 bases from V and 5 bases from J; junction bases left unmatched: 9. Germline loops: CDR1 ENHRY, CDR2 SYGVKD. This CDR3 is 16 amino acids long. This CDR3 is CAISAPLAGGPHEQYF. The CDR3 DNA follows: TGTGCCATCAGTGCCCCTCTAGCGGGAGGGCCCCACGAGCAGTACTTC.

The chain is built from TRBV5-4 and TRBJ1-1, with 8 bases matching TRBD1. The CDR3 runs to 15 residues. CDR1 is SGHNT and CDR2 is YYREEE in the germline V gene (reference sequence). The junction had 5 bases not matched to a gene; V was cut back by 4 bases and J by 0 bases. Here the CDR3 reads CASSPRQGMNTEAFF. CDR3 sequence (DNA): TGTGCCAGCAGCCCTAGACAGGGGATGAACACTGAAGCTTTCTTT.

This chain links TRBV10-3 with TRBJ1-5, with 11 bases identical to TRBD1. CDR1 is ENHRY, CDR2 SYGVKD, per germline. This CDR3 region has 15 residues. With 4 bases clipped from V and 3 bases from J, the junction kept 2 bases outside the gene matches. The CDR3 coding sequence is TGTGCCATCAGTGGGACAGGGGGCCCCAATCAGCCCCAGCATTTT. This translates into CAISGTGGPNQPQHF.

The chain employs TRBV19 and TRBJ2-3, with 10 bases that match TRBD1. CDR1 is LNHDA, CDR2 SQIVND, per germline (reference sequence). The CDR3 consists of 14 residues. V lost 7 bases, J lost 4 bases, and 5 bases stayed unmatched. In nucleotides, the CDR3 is TGTGCCAGTATAGCGGGACAGGGGCCAGATACGCAGTATTTT. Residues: CASIAGQGPDTQYF. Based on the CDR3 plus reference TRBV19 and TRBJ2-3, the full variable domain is DGGITQSPKYLFRKEGQNVTLSCEQNLNHDAMYWYRQDPGQGLRLIYYSQIVNDFQKGDIAEGYSVSREKKESFPLTVTSAQKNPTAFYLCASIAGQGPDTQYFGPGTRLTVL.

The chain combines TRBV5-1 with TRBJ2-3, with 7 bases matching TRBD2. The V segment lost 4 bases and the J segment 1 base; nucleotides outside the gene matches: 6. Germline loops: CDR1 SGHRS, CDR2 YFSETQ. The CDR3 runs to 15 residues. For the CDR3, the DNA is TGCGCCAGCAGCGAAGCGGGGATACGCACAGATACGCAGTATTTT. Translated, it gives CASSEAGIRTDTQYF. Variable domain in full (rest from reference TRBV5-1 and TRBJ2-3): KAGVTQTPRYLIKTRGQQVTLSCSPISGHRSVSWYQQTPGQGLQFLFEYFSETQRNKGNFPGRFSGRQFSNSRSEMNVSTLELGDSALYLCASSEAGIRTDTQYFGPGTRLTVL.

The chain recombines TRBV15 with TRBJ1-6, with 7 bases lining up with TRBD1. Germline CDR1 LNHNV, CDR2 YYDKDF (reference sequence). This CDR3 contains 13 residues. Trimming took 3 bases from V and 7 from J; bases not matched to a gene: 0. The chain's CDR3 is CATSRGQNSPLHF. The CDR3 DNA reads TGTGCCACCAGCAGGGGACAGAATTCACCCCTCCACTTT. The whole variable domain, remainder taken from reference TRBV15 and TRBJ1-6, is DAMVIQNPRYQVTQFGKPVTLSCSQTLNHNVMYWYQQKSSQAPKLLFHYYDKDFNNEADTPDNFQSRRPNTSFCFLDIRSPGLGDTAMYLCATSRGQNSPLHFGNGTRLTVT.

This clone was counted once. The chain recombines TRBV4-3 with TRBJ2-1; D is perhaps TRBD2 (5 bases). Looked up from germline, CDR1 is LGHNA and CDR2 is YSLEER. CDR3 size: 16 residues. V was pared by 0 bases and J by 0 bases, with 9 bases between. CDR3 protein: CASSQDVTSSYNEQFF. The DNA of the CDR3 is TGCGCCAGCAGCCAAGATGTAACTAGCTCCTACAATGAGCAGTTCTTC.

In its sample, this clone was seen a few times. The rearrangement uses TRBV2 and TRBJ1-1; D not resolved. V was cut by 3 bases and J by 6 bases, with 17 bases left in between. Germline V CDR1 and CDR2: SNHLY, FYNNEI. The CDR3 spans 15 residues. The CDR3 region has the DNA TGTGCCAGCAGTGATCCCGTGCGCGGGGTAGCTGAAGCTTTCTTT. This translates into CASSDPVRGVAEAFF.

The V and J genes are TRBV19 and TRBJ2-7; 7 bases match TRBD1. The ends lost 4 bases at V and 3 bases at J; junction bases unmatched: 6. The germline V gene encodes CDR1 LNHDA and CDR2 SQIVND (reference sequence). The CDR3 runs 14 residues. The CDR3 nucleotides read TGTGCCAGTAGTAAGGGACAGCATCACTACGAGCAGTACTTC. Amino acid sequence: CASSKGQHHYEQYF.

DNA of the CDR3: TGTGCCAGTAGGAGGGCCCCCCAAGAGACCCAGTACTTC. This sequence encodes CASRRAPQETQYF. The V call is TRBV28, the J call TRBJ2-5, with D possibly being TRBD2 (6 bases). The length of the CDR3 is 13 residues. The V end was cut by 9 bases, the J end by 1 base, with 12 bases between. CDR1 is MDHEN and CDR2 is SYDVKM in the germline V gene.

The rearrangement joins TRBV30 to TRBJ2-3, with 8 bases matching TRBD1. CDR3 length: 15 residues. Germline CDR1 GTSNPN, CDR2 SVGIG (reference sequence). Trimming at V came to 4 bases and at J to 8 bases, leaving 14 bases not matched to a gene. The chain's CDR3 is CAWTRTGPSRVTQYF. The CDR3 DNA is TGTGCCTGGACCCGGACAGGGCCTAGCAGGGTTACGCAGTATTTT. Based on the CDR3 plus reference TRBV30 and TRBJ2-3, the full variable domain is SQTIHQWPATLVQPVGSPLSLECTVEGTSNPNLYWYRQAAGRGLQLLFYSVGIGQISSEVPQNLSASRPQDRQFILSSKKLLLSDSGFYLCAWTRTGPSRVTQYFGPGTRLTVL.

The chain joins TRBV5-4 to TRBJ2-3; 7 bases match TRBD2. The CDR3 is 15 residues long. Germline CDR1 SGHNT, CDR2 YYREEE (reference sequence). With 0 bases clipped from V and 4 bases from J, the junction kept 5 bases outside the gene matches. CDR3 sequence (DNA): TGTGCCAGCAGCTTGGTCTGGGGAGGGGCAGATACGCAGTATTTT. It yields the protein CASSLVWGGADTQYF.

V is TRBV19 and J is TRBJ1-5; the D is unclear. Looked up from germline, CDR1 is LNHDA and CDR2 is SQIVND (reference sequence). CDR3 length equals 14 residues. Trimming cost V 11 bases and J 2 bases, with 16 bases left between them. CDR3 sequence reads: CAGGSAMGNQPQHF. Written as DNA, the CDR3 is TGTGCCGGAGGGTCGGCAATGGGCAATCAGCCCCAGCATTTT.

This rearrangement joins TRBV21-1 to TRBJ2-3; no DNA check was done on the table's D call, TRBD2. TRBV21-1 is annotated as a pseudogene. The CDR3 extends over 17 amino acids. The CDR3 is CASSTHKPSGSTDTQYF. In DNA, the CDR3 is TGTGCCAGCAGCACACATAAACCTAGCGGATCCACAGATACGCAGTATTTT.

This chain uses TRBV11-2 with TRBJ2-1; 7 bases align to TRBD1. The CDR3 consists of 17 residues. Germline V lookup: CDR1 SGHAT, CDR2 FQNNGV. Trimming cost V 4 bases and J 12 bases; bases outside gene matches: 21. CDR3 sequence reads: CASSWRTGTDSLRGQFF. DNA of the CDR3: TGTGCCAGCAGCTGGAGAACTGGGACAGATAGCCTGCGTGGGCAGTTCTTC.

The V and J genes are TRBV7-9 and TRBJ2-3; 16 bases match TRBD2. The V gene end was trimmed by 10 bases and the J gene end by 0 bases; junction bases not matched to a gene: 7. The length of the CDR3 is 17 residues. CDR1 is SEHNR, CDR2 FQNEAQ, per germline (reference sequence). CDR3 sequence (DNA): TGTGCCACTTCCGGGACTAGCGGGGGGGCCAGCACAGATACGCAGTATTTT. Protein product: CATSGTSGGASTDTQYF.